This T cell receptor (beta chain) stems from a study of T-cell memory formation after mild COVID-19. TCRdb used MiXCR to reprocess the 5' RACE reads, holding one entry per CDR3 protein. The sample yields over 120,000 distinct CDR3 sequences, about 6% seen once. This CDR3 is 16 amino acids long. Germline V CDR1 and CDR2: SGHNT, YENEEA. Trimming cost V 3 bases and J 4 bases; bases outside gene matches: 11. The material sequenced was PBMCs or a T cell subset sorted from them (not recorded which). The source of this sequence is an adult woman who had mild COVID-19 (a few samples of this study predate the infection). Cell type and time point are not known. V usage is TRBV11-3 and J usage is TRBJ1-1; 7 bases are a match to TRBD1. Written as DNA, the CDR3 is TGTGCCAGCAGCTTCGGACAGGCCAGGGGCGGCACTGAAGCTTTCTTT. This encodes CASSFGQARGGTEAFF.